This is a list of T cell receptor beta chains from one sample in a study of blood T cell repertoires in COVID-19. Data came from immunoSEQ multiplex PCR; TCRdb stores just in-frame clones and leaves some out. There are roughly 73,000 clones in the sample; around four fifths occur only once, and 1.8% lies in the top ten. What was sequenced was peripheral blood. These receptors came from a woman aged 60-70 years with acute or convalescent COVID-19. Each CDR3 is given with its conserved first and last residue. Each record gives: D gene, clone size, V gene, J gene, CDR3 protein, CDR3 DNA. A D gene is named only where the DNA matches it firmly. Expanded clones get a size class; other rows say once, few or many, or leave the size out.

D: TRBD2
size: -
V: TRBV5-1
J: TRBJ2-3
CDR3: CASSLGGSADTQYF
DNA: TGCGCCAGCAGCTTGGGCGGGAGCGCAGATACGCAGTATTTT

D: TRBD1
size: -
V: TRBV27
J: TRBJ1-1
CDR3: CASSTRTGEKRAEAFF
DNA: TGTGCCAGCAGTACAAGAACAGGGGAAAAGCGGGCTGAAGCTTTCTTT

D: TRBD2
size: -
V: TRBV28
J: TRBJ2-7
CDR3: CASRASGRSYEQYF
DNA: TGTGCCAGCAGGGCTAGCGGGAGAAGCTACGAGCAGTACTTC

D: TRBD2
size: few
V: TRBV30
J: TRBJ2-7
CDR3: CAWSGTSGMSSYEQYF
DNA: TGTGCCTGGAGCGGGACTAGCGGGATGAGCTCCTACGAGCAGTACTTC

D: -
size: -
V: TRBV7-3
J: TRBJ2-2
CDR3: CASSPRANTGELFF
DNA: TGTGCCAGCAGCCCTCGGGCGAACACCGGGGAGCTGTTTTTT

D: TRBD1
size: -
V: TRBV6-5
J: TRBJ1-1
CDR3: CASSPAGGVTEAFF
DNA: TGTGCCAGCAGCCCGGCAGGGGGCGTCACTGAAGCTTTCTTT

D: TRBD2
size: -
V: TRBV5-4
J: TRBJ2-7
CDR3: CASSRGLAGGLTEQYF
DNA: TGTGCCAGCAGCCGGGGACTAGCGGGAGGCCTGACCGAGCAGTACTTC

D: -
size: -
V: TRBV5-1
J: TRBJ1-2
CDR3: CASSTGTPNLDYGYTF
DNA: TGCGCCAGCAGCACCGGGACACCCAACCTCGACTATGGCTACACCTTC

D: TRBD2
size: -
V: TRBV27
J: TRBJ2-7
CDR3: CASKEGLAAYEQYF
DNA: TGTGCCAGCAAGGAGGGGCTAGCGGCTTACGAGCAGTACTTC

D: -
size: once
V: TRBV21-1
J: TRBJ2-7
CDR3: CASSKEDRDSYEQYF
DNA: TGTGCCAGCAGCAAAGAGGACAGAGATTCCTACGAGCAGTACTTC

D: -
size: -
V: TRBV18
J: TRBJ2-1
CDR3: CASSPSLGSYEQFF
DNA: TGTGCCAGCTCACCATCGCTGGGGAGCTATGAGCAGTTCTTC

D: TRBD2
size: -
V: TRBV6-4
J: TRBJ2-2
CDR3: CASRGTSGSRAGELFF
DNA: TGTGCCAGCAGAGGGACTAGCGGGAGTCGAGCCGGGGAGCTGTTTTTT

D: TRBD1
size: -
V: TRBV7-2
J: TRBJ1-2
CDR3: CASSSRTGGGGGYTF
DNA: TGTGCCAGCAGCTCCCGGACAGGGGGAGGGGGTGGCTACACCTTC

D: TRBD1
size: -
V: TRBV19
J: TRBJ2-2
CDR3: CASRDRESGELFF
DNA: TGTGCCAGCCGGGACAGGGAATCCGGGGAGCTGTTTTTT

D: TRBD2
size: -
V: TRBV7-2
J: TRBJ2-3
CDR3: CASSPGLAHTDTQYF
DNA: TGTGCCAGCAGCCCGGGACTAGCCCACACAGATACGCAGTATTTT

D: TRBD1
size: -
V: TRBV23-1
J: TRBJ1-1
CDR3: CASSQPGQGADTEAFF
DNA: TGCGCCAGCAGTCAACCGGGACAGGGGGCTGACACTGAAGCTTTCTTT

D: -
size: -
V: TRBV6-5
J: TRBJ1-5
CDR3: CASSYDRHQPQHF
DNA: TGTGCCAGCAGTTACGACAGGCACCAGCCCCAGCATTTT

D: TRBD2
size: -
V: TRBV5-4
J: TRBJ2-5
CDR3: CASSLGVAGQETQYF
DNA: TGTGCCAGCAGCTTGGGGGTAGCGGGACAAGAGACCCAGTACTTC

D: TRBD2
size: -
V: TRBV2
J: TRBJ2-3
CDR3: CASRQTSGGATDTQYF
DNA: TGTGCCAGCAGGCAGACTAGCGGGGGGGCCACAGATACGCAGTATTTT

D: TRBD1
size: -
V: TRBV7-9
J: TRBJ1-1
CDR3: CASSPKGTANTEAFF
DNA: TGTGCCAGCAGCCCCAAGGGGACAGCGAACACTGAAGCTTTCTTT

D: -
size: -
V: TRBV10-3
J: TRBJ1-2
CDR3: CAISERGGSVPPYDGYTF
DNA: TGTGCCATCAGTGAGCGCGGGGGTTCGGTCCCCCCTTATGATGGCTACACCTTC

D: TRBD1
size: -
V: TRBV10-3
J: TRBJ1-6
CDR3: CAISESRTGTNSPLHF
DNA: TGTGCCATCAGTGAGTCACGGACAGGGACCAATTCACCCCTCCACTTT

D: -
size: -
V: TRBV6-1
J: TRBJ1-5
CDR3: CASSDRQGYNQPQHF
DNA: TGTGCCAGCAGTGACCGCCAGGGTTACAATCAGCCCCAGCATTTT

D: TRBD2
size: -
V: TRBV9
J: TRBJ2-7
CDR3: CASSATSGSYEQYF
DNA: TGTGCCAGCAGCGCGACTAGCGGTTCCTACGAGCAGTACTTC

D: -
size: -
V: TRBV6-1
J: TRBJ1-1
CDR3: CASSEGGLRAEAFF
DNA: TGTGCCAGCAGTGAAGGGGGGCTAAGGGCTGAAGCTTTCTTT

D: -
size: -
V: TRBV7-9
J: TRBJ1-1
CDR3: CASSSDKNTEAFF
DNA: TGTGCCAGCAGCTCCGACAAGAACACTGAAGCTTTCTTT

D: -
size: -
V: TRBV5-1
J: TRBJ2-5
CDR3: CASSWKDSEETQYF
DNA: TGCGCCAGCAGCTGGAAAGACAGCGAAGAGACCCAGTACTTC

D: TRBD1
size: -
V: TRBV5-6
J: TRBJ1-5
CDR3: CASSSSPTGPIQPQHF
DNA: TGTGCCAGCAGCTCGAGCCCGACAGGGCCTATACAGCCCCAGCATTTT

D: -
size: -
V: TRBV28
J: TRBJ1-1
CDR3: CASSTPMGGKNTEAFF
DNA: TGTGCCAGCAGTACCCCGATGGGAGGGAAGAACACTGAAGCTTTCTTT

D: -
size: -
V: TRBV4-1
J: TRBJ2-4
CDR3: CASSQEGGLAKNIQYF
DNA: TGCGCCAGCAGCCAAGAAGGAGGATTAGCCAAAAACATTCAGTACTTC

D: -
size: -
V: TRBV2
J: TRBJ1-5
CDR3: CASRGRVTNQPQHF
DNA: TGTGCCAGCAGGGGGAGGGTTACAAATCAGCCCCAGCATTTT

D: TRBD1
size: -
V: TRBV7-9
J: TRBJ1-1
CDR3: CASRGTGGGNTEAFF
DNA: TGTGCCAGCAGGGGGACAGGGGGAGGGAACACTGAAGCTTTCTTT

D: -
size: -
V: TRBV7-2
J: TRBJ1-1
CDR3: CASSRDINTEAFF
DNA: TGTGCCAGCAGCAGGGACATAAACACTGAAGCTTTCTTT

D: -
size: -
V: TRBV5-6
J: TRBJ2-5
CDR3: CASSLELQVRETQYF
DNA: TGTGCCAGCAGCTTGGAGCTACAGGTGCGAGAGACCCAGTACTTC

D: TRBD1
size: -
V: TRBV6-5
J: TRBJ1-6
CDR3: CASRKTGDGSPLHF
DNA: TGTGCCAGCAGGAAAACAGGGGATGGTTCACCCCTCCACTTT

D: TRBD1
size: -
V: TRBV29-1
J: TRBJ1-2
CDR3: CSGRTGDFSYTF
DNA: TGCAGCGGGCGGACAGGGGATTTTAGCTACACCTTC

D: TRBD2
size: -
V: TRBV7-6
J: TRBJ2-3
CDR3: CASSPLRAGGRTDTQYF
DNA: TGTGCCAGCAGCCCCCTAAGGGCGGGGGGTCGCACAGATACGCAGTATTTT

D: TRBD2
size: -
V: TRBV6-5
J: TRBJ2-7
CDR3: CASTWTSGPTYEQYF
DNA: TGTGCCAGCACGTGGACTAGCGGGCCTACCTACGAGCAGTACTTC

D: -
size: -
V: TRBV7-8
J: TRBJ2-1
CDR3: CASSLLGSYNEQFF
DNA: TGTGCCAGCAGCTTACTCGGGTCGTACAATGAGCAGTTCTTC

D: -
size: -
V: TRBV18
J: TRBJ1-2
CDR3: CASSIVTEGLIGYTF
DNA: TGTGCCAGCTCAATCGTGACAGAAGGATTAATTGGCTACACCTTC

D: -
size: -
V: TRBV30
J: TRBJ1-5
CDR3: CAWSVATGTYRLRNQPQHF
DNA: TGTGCCTGGAGTGTAGCCACTGGGACATATAGATTGAGGAATCAGCCCCAGCATTTT

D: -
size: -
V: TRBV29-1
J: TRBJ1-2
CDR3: CSVDKQGRVGYGYTF
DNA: TGCAGCGTTGATAAACAGGGACGTGTTGGCTATGGCTACACCTTC

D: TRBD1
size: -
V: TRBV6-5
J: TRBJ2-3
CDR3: CASSWGRGTNTDTQYF
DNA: TGTGCCAGCAGTTGGGGCAGGGGGACCAACACAGATACGCAGTATTTT

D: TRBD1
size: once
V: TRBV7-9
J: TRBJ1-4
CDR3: CASSLPGTGGFEKLFF
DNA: TGTGCCAGCAGCTTACCCGGGACAGGGGGTTTTGAAAAACTGTTTTTT

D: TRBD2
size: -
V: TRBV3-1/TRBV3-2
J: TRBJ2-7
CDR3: CASSKTGTSGTYEQYF
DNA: TGTGCCAGCAGTAAGACCGGGACTAGCGGGACCTACGAGCAGTACTTC

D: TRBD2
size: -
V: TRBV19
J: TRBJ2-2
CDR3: CASSTLAGGTGELFF
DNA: TGTGCCAGTAGTACCTTAGCGGGAGGGACCGGGGAGCTGTTTTTT

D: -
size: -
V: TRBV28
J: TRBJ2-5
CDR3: CASSRGGSRETQYF
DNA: TGTGCCAGCAGCCGAGGTGGGTCCCGGGAGACCCAGTACTTC

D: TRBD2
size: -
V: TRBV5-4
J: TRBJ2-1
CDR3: CASSLSLAEYNEQFF
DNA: TGTGCCAGCAGCCTGTCACTAGCGGAGTACAATGAGCAGTTCTTC